A selection of T cell receptor beta chains follows, all from one sample in a study of OX40 agonist ivuxolimab in advanced cancers. TCRdb's table, derived via immunoSEQ multiplex PCR, lists solely in-frame clones and lacks some. The sample carries 90,000 to 150,000 clones, 80% to 90% recorded once. This specimen consisted of CD4+ or CD8+ T cells sorted from blood, obtained in a trial of the OX40 agonist ivuxolimab. The origin of the receptors is an adult with an advanced solid tumor such as melanoma, head and neck, liver or kidney cancer. Both conserved end residues are part of each CDR3. Fields, in order: clone size, D gene, CDR3 length, J gene, V gene, CDR3 protein, CDR3 DNA. The D gene is left open where the match is weak. Only part of the rows carry a size: once, few, many, or a class if the clone is expanded.

few | . | 12 | TRBJ1-2 | TRBV7-9 | CASSLVPRGYTF | TGTGCCAGCAGCTTGGTACCGCGCGGCTACACCTTC
. | . | 12 | TRBJ2-7 | TRBV28 | CASSPPAREQYF | TGTGCCAGCAGTCCCCCAGCACGCGAGCAGTACTTC
. | . | 14 | TRBJ2-1 | TRBV7-9 | CASSPGAPPNEQFF | TGTGCCAGCAGCCCCGGTGCGCCCCCGAATGAGCAGTTCTTC
. | . | 13 | TRBJ2-3 | TRBV6-5 | CASRDRGADTQYF | TGTGCCAGCCGCGACCGGGGCGCAGATACGCAGTATTTT
. | TRBD1 | 15 | TRBJ2-4 | TRBV19 | CASSKRQGVENIQYF | TGTGCCAGTAGTAAAAGACAGGGGGTGGAAAACATTCAGTACTTC
. | . | 16 | TRBJ2-7 | TRBV6-5 | CASSYSIQGRGYEQYF | TGTGCCAGCAGTTACTCGATTCAGGGAAGGGGATACGAGCAGTACTTC
. | . | 14 | TRBJ2-5 | TRBV25-1 | CASGPLRGAETQYF | TGTGCCAGCGGCCCGCTTAGGGGTGCAGAGACCCAGTACTTC
. | TRBD2 | 14 | TRBJ2-3 | TRBV28 | CASSFRGGADTQYF | TGTGCCAGCAGTTTTCGGGGGGGCGCAGATACGCAGTATTTT
few | TRBD1 | 16 | TRBJ1-6 | TRBV27 | CASNPGTGEYNSPLHF | TGTGCCAGCAACCCCGGGACAGGGGAGTATAATTCACCCCTCCACTTT
. | . | 15 | TRBJ1-4 | TRBV18 | CASSPPSQSNEKLFF | TGTGCCAGCTCACCACCAAGCCAGTCTAATGAAAAACTGTTTTTT
. | . | 12 | TRBJ1-1 | TRBV6-6 | CASSIQVTEAFF | TGTGCCAGCAGCATACAGGTCACTGAAGCTTTCTTT
. | . | 16 | TRBJ2-1 | TRBV1 | CTSSQERLAGRNEQFF | TGCACCAGCAGCCAAGAAAGGCTAGCGGGGCGCAATGAGCAGTTCTTC
. | . | 16 | TRBJ2-2 | TRBV5-6 | CASSSYWTSNTGELFF | TGTGCCAGCAGCTCCTACTGGACCTCGAACACCGGGGAGCTGTTTTTT
. | . | 13 | TRBJ2-5 | TRBV6-5 | CASSYLGQETQYF | TGTGCCAGCAGTTACTTGGGGCAAGAGACCCAGTACTTC